A selection of T cell receptor beta chains follows, all from one sample in a study of T-cell memory formation after mild COVID-19. TCRdb re-called the 5' RACE reads through MiXCR, storing one row per CDR3 protein. The profile shows around 300,000 distinct CDR3 sequences, 10% to 15% of them singletons. The material sequenced was PBMCs or a T cell subset sorted from them (not recorded which). All receptors derive from a man younger than 35 who had mild COVID-19 (a few samples of this study predate the infection). Cell type and time point are not known. The CDR3 runs from the conserved cysteine through the conserved F or W. D genes are given only for firm matches. Clone size is not always given. Where it is, it says once, few, many or a class for expanded clones.

v_call	j_call	clone_size	d_call	cdr3_aa	cdr3_nt
TRBV25-1	TRBJ2-6	NA	NA	CASSELSHTGSGANVLTF	TGTGCCAGCAGTGAATTGTCCCACACGGGGTCAGGGGCCAACGTCCTGACTTTC
TRBV30	TRBJ2-7	NA	TRBD2	CAWRRHLAGGPMYEQYF	TGTGCCTGGAGACGCCATCTAGCGGGGGGGCCGATGTACGAGCAGTACTTC
TRBV10-3	TRBJ2-3	few	TRBD1	CAIRRQGQSTDTQYF	TGTGCCATCAGGCGACAGGGCCAGAGCACAGATACGCAGTATTTT
TRBV7-9	TRBJ2-7	NA	TRBD1	CASSFPGQGATYEQYF	TGTGCCAGCAGCTTCCCGGGACAGGGGGCCACCTACGAGCAGTACTTC
TRBV3-1	TRBJ1-6	few	TRBD1	CASSQETGALHF	TGTGCCAGCAGCCAAGAGACAGGGGCCCTCCACTTT
TRBV20-1	TRBJ2-2	few	TRBD2	CSTRIAGLSNTGELFF	TGCAGTACCAGGATAGCGGGGCTTTCGAACACCGGGGAGCTGTTTTTT
TRBV7-9	TRBJ1-2	few	NA	CASSYVAGADSYGYTF	TGTGCCAGCAGCTATGTAGCGGGGGCCGATTCCTATGGCTACACCTTC
TRBV5-1	TRBJ1-2	few	NA	CASSFTGQLYGYTF	TGCGCCAGCAGCTTTACTGGACAGCTCTATGGCTACACCTTC
TRBV7-2	TRBJ1-1	many	NA	CASSLSAVPGAFF	TGTGCCAGCAGCCTAAGTGCGGTCCCGGGGGCTTTCTTT
TRBV12-3/TRBV12-4	TRBJ2-3	NA	NA	CASSARSGTNTQYF	TGTGCCAGCAGTGCACGATCCGGGACAAATACGCAGTATTTT
TRBV1	TRBJ2-1	few	NA	CTSSQGTSGNGNEQFF	TGCACCAGCAGCCAAGGAACTAGCGGAAACGGGAATGAGCAGTTCTTC
TRBV7-7	TRBJ1-6	NA	NA	CASSLMADSPLHF	TGTGCTAGCAGCTTAATGGCGGATTCACCCCTCCACTTT
TRBV9	TRBJ2-1	NA	TRBD1	CASSVAGTGFYNEQFF	TGTGCCAGCAGCGTAGCCGGGACAGGGTTCTACAATGAGCAGTTCTTC
TRBV7-7	TRBJ2-1	NA	TRBD1	CASSERQGPYNEQFF	TGTGCCAGCAGCGAGAGACAGGGACCCTACAATGAGCAGTTCTTC
TRBV5-6	TRBJ1-2	few	NA	CASSVLPSETFRYGYTF	TGTGCCAGCAGCGTACTCCCCTCAGAGACCTTCCGCTATGGCTACACCTTC
TRBV6-2/TRBV6-3	TRBJ1-2	NA	NA	CASTLQQNYGYTF	TGTGCCAGCACCCTCCAACAGAACTATGGCTACACCTTC
TRBV7-2	TRBJ1-3	NA	NA	CASSLRGPSGNTIYF	TGTGCCAGCAGCTTGCGAGGACCCTCTGGAAACACCATATATTTT